These T cell receptor beta chains were read from a single sample in a study of persistence of HIV-infected CD4 T cells. Their cognate antigens are unknown. The protocol was immunoSEQ multiplex PCR, while the TCRdb copy is restricted to in-frame clones and leaves out a portion. The table shows approximately 26,000 clones, with around four fifths occurring only once. Material: CD4+ T cells sorted from PBMCs after 18-hour stimulation, obtained from a patient who received antiretroviral therapy. The receptors derive from an adult woman with HIV who was CMV-seropositive. CDR3s include the opening cysteine and the closing phenylalanine or tryptophan. Each record gives: V gene, J gene, CDR3 protein.

TRBV30	TRBJ2-3	CAWKTSGGDTQYF
TRBV7-8	TRBJ2-1	CASSFGGEQFF
TRBV7-9	TRBJ2-2	CASSSRVENTGELFF
TRBV12-5	TRBJ1-5	CASGLGGDQPQHF
TRBV9	TRBJ1-6	CASSVGGSYNSPLHF
TRBV9	TRBJ1-1	CASSEQGAGTEAFF
TRBV19	TRBJ1-6	CASSRGAGASVRPSPLHF
TRBV4-1	TRBJ1-4	CASRSRQGGFGANEKLFF
TRBV12-3/TRBV12-4	TRBJ2-2	CASSLITGELFF
TRBV5-1	TRBJ2-1	CASRKASGDNEQFF
TRBV5-4	TRBJ1-1	CASSSTGGTEAFF
TRBV2	TRBJ1-5	CASRRGGAYQPQHF
TRBV14	TRBJ2-1	CASSRITSGYNEQFF
TRBV7-3	TRBJ2-2	CASSLDTFTGELFF
TRBV10-2	TRBJ2-2	CASSEVDRGDTGELFF
TRBV2	TRBJ1-5	CASSELTASNQPQHF
TRBV19	TRBJ2-1	CASRRAGGSYNEQFF
TRBV3-1/TRBV3-2	TRBJ1-3	CASSQDLASSGNTIYF
TRBV30	TRBJ1-1	CAWSVQRYTEAFF
TRBV5-1	TRBJ2-3	CASSLLSSGVSTDTQYF
TRBV4-2	TRBJ1-2	CASSQDSGIGYGYTF
TRBV30	TRBJ2-1	CAWSDGRPVANEQFF
TRBV5-1	TRBJ2-2	CASSPWGQDTGELFF
TRBV7-9	TRBJ2-5	CASSLALRDPETQYF
TRBV5-4	TRBJ1-2	CASSLLGSYGYTF
TRBV2	TRBJ1-3	CASRIGGNTIYF
TRBV18	TRBJ2-1	CASSPRLAGGNEQFF
TRBV10-3	TRBJ2-1	CAISPTSGDNEQFF
TRBV2	TRBJ2-1	CASNFDSLVGNEQFF
TRBV28	TRBJ1-6	CASSPPAGTGGSPLHF
TRBV5-1	TRBJ2-5	CASSSGTSGQETQYF
TRBV7-8	TRBJ1-6	CASSLPWRGRDRDSPLHF
TRBV3-1/TRBV3-2	TRBJ1-6	CASSPLWDSPLHF
TRBV18	TRBJ2-2	CASSRQAVTGELFF
TRBV7-6	TRBJ2-3	CASSPGEAGSDTQYF
TRBV30	TRBJ2-7	CAWSVKGIYEQYF
TRBV5-1	TRBJ2-2	CASSPGLAGATGELFF
TRBV5-1	TRBJ1-3	CASSLEGNTIYF
TRBV30	TRBJ2-2	CAWQRNTGKLFF
TRBV18	TRBJ1-5	CASTLSAGGEPQHF
TRBV5-4	TRBJ1-2	CASSSAGRNYGYTF
TRBV9	TRBJ1-3	CASSAEGAGLSSGNTIYF
TRBV6-5	TRBJ1-5	CASSYNSALVAQHF
TRBV6-5	TRBJ1-2	CATRITSLGLEGYTF
TRBV12-3/TRBV12-4	TRBJ1-2	CASRRSEYDGYTF